This T cell receptor (beta chain) was recorded in a study of beta chain features in type 1 diabetes. Across the whole study: Researchers looked at some 110 million sorted cells across all samples. Points from the study as a whole: Shorter TCRB CDR3s, moderately but significantly so, marked every one of the four CD4+ subsets in Type 1 diabetes patients. Across patients, naive, central memory and Treg TCRB repertoires exhibited apparently greater similarity than was observed across healthy donors.

Approximately 110 mL of blood, on average, came from one heparinised draw per donor. Staining for CD45RO/CCR7/CD25/CD127/CD95/CD27 allowed sorting of CD4+ naive, central memory, regulatory and stem cell-like memory cells. This clone has a handful of counts. The target antigen is unknown. Expressed TCRB transcripts got sequenced, as all isolated RNA was reverse transcribed. Measured with immunoSEQ multiplex PCR; TCRdb has only the in-frame clones, and not every one. Of nearly 700,000 clones detected, over 10% appear once; the ten largest clones hold 0.02% to 0.025%. The source of this sequence is a man aged 18 to 30 with type 1 diabetes. Sequences were obtained from naive CD4+ T cells from blood.

The CDR3 spells CASSPTGGAYNEQFF. DNA for the CDR3: TGTGCCAGTAGTCCCACGGGGGGGGCCTACAATGAGCAGTTCTTC. The chain employs TRBV19 and TRBJ2-1, with 8 bases aligning to TRBD2. The V gene end was trimmed by 5 bases and the J gene end by 2 bases; junction bases not matched to a gene: 5. Germline-derived CDR1 and CDR2 are LNHDA and SQIVND (reference sequence). There are 15 residues in the CDR3.